The present T cell receptor (beta chain) was sequenced within a study of CD8 T cells in Susac syndrome. All included Susac syndrome patients satisfied recently defined diagnostic criteria for definite or probable disease. The sample holds one count of this clonotype. The V gene's germline CDR1 is DFQATT and CDR2 SNEGSKA (reference sequence). CDR3 length: 13 amino acids. The V and J ends lost 1 base and 6 bases respectively, with 10 bases between them. An input of about 0.5 to 1 ug of RNA was subjected to reverse transcription using random hexamers. From the immunoSEQ multiplex PCR reads, TCRdb called clonotypes with MiXCR, one entry per CDR3 protein. The sample carries roughly 190,000 distinct CDR3 sequences, roughly 94% recorded once.

The chain employs TRBV20-1 and TRBJ1-5; D not certain. The receptor was isolated from a human donor with Susac syndrome. Sequencing was carried out using CD8+ T cells from PBMCs. CDR3 sequence (DNA): TGCAGTGCTAGAGCCGGAATGAGTCAGCCCCAGCATTTT. Residues: CSARAGMSQPQHF.